The sequence of this T cell receptor (beta chain) was determined in a study of shared clonotypes between healthy human individuals. Worth noting for this clone: A read error is likely here: a far larger clone is one base away. Additional DNA sequences in this sample encode the identical CDR3.

Assay used: immunoSEQ multiplex PCR; TCRdb lists only in-frame clones, some missing. The profile shows approximately 980,000 clones, over 60% of them singletons. The sequencing sample was made of memory CD4+ T cells sorted from blood. The subset is: CD45RA-negative fraction. The receptor was derived from a man between 18 and 35 years old in good health.

The CDR3 nucleotides read TGTGCCAGCAGCCGGACAGGTACCTACGAGCAGTACTTC. Translating it yields CASSRTGTYEQYF. This chain links TRBV6-1 with TRBJ2-7, with 7 bases fitting TRBD1. Germline lookup yields CDR1 MNHNS and CDR2 SASEGT. The CDR3 has 13 residues. J gave up 2 bases and V 6 bases, and 4 bases lay outside the gene matches.